The clone carrying this T cell receptor (beta chain) was seen ten or more times. Its antigen remains unknown. This specimen belongs to a study of T cells after yellow fever vaccination. Overall study results and limits: Secondary responses were weaker yet peaked faster, day 5 versus 15. Clones from primary vaccination mostly reappeared after the booster (approximately 95% CD4, about 85% CD8). Sorted repertoires could include abundant contaminating clonotypes from bulk cells.

Germline values: CDR1 SQVTM, CDR2 ANQGSEA. The CDR3 spans 17 residues. The V and J ends lost 6 bases and 1 base, in that order; junction bases with no gene match: 12. TCR cDNA, made by 5'RACE template switching, carried an added universal primer site and UMIs. TCRdb re-analysed the 5' RACE reads in MiXCR, keeping a single row per CDR3 protein. This table holds a few hundred thousand distinct CDR3 sequences, roughly 3.7% found once. Specimen: PBMCs, collected 15 days after the yellow fever booster vaccination. The V and J genes are TRBV29-1 and TRBJ1-1; TRBD1 aligns across 12 bases. This clonotype was sampled from a young man who received the YFV17D yellow fever vaccine. The CDR3 is CSVNAGTGGARNTEAFF. The CDR3 DNA follows: TGCAGCGTCAACGCTGGGACAGGGGGCGCGAGGAACACTGAAGCTTTCTTT.